This T cell receptor (beta chain) derives from a study of shared clonotypes between healthy human individuals (dated by TCRdb to 2020 to 2021). Regarding the complete study: The cohort included three men and a couple of women between 18 and 49 years of age. Per donor, three plates each were used for CD4 naive and CD4 memory, two for CD8 naive, and one for CD8 memory. To estimate repertoire size and how much clonotype sharing occurs between individuals, the study deeply sequenced the blood TCR repertoires of 5 or 6 healthy adults. Libraries were prepared and TCR repertoires were sequenced by different laboratories using diverse techniques, in order to increase sequencing depth and limit assay-specific biases. Per donor, leukapheresis produced somewhere between about 0.94 and 9 billion PBMCs. General study outcomes and caveats: Because the study included only a small number of donors, the genetic and exposure-history diversity represented was limited. Sampling was limited to blood, and TCR repertoires in tissue likely differ from TCR repertoires in blood. Naive subsets generally had larger estimated clonotype richness than memory subsets. Rarefaction of sorted-subset datasets indicated incomplete sequencing despite the large sequencing depth. Pairwise subsampling indicated that sequencing depth was expected to affect the degree of clonotype sharing among donors. Clonotypes shared by all four sorted-subset donors showed higher generation probabilities than non-shared clonotypes. Across a handful of donors, about 4.5% of naive CD4, roughly 3.3% of naive CD8, about 2.3% of memory CD4, and 0.3% to 0.45% of memory CD8 clonotypes were shared.

The germline V gene (reference sequence) supplies CDR1 MNHEY and CDR2 SMNVEV. There are 15 amino acids in the CDR3, from cysteine to phenylalanine inclusive. Kept here is only the CDR3 DNA, which spans 45 bases and is read in frame from base 1. Trimming removed 5 bases from V and 1 base from J, leaving 14 bases between the germline ends. A word on this clone: The antigen this receptor binds is unknown. No clone much larger than this one lies a single base away; base qualities are absent.

CD8 naive samples were obtained by positive selection for CCR7 among CD45RO-negative cells, yielding a CD45RA+CCR7+ population from which TemRA cells were excluded. The donors were healthy, HIV-negative adults with no recently reported acute infections or vaccinations. All donors were Caucasian adults living in Nashville, Tennessee, USA. Blood was collected by leukapheresis, and PBMCs were isolated by Ficoll-Histopaque density gradient centrifugation and then cryopreserved in liquid nitrogen vapor phase. Purity and quantity of every magnetically sorted T cell population were checked by analytical flow cytometry. From each sorted fraction, genomic DNA was isolated and quantified by UV absorbance on a Nanodrop 2000c. Using the deep immunoSEQ assay, multiplex PCR amplified TCR CDR3 regions from genomic DNA. Extracted genomic DNA from each cell subset was spread evenly across all wells of several immunoSEQ 96-well plates, with each plate serving as a replicate. For sorted subsets, 200 to 250 ng of genomic DNA, equivalent to 25,000 to 35,000 T cell genomes, went into each replicate PCR. The purified libraries were quantified using a Qubit 3.0 fluorometer, sized with a Bioanalyzer 2100, and then quantified again using the KAPA Library Quantification kit. Every immunoSEQ 96-well plate was sequenced on a dedicated single-read 150-cycle Illumina NextSeq 550 flow cell. In the source study's methods: Because only junctional sequences without quality scores were contained in the immunoSEQ output, filtering matching that applied to full-length reads could not be performed. To assign V/J genes and CDR3, sequences were annotated against IMGT germline references using PyIR, a Python wrapper for IgBLAST v1.9. Reads with weak V/J assignments (E-value above 1e-6), missing CDR3, stop codons, out-of-frame junctions, or ambiguous translated residues were removed. V3J clonotypes were defined by identical inferred V gene, J gene, and CDR3 amino acid sequence. To compute the percentage overlap between repertoires, the number of shared unique clonotypes was divided by the size of the smaller repertoire. Repertoire richness was assessed with RTK rarefaction, the Chao1 estimator, and Recon v2.1 estimates of unobserved clonotypes. Generation probabilities were computed with OLGA for all TCRbeta clonotypes obtained by the gDNA method from several donors. TCRdb retrieved this table from immuneACCESS and kept in-frame rearrangements only. Not all clones are present; in checked studies, unresolved V genes account for under half, and no reason is known for the remainder. D and trimming were read from the DNA, whereas the V and J calls and clone size are those reported in that table. In all, the sample holds approximately 720,000 clones, and just over 90% of those were seen once. The ten largest account for approximately 25% of the sample.

The TCR was taken from a man aged 25 to 45 in good health. The chain links TRBV27 with TRBJ1-2; a tentative D call is TRBD1 (5 bases match). The sample taken for sequencing was naive CD8+ T cells sorted from blood. The cell subset or site label for this specimen denotes: CD45RA+CCR7+. The nucleotide sequence reads as follows: TGTGCCAGCAGTCGTCGGGGGGAAAATAACTATGGCTACACCTTC. Translated, it reads CASSRRGENNYGYTF.